This TCR beta chain was profiled in a study of naive and memory T cell subsets. Cells stained for CD3, CD4, CD8, CD45RA, CD27 and viability were sorted into four CD45RA/CD27 subsets. This clonotype was found many times. Antigen unknown. V lost 5 bases to trimming and J lost 8 bases; unmatched junction nucleotides: 2. Germline CDR1 reads MNHEY; CDR2 reads SMNVEV (reference sequence). The CDR3 has 14 amino acids. Whole-study results and caveats: Possibly reflecting memory cells re-expressing CD45RA, a few larger clonotypes occurred in naive repertoires, especially CD8. Clonotypes here are unpaired alpha or beta chain sequences. Diversity fell and Gini index rose from naive through CM, EM, EMRA.

Both TRBC1 and TRBC2 were covered by a beta constant-region primer of two equimolar oligonucleotides. Ligated cDNA was amplified by four rounds of PCR with nested alpha and beta constant-region primers and SP2. An oligonucleotide with the SP2 primer and a 12-nucleotide UMI was ligated to the cDNA 3' end. TCRdb reprocessed the UMI-ligation and nested PCR reads with MiXCR, giving one entry per CDR3 protein. The data contain roughly 83,000 distinct CDR3 sequences, approximately 10% of them singletons. This clonotype originated in a human donor in good health. The specimen was naive CD4+ T cells from blood. V and J are TRBV27 and TRBJ2-1; TRBD2 aligns across 14 bases. DNA for the CDR3: TGTGCCAGCAGTCAGGGACTAGCGGGAGATGAGCAGTTCTTC. Its translation: CASSQGLAGDEQFF.